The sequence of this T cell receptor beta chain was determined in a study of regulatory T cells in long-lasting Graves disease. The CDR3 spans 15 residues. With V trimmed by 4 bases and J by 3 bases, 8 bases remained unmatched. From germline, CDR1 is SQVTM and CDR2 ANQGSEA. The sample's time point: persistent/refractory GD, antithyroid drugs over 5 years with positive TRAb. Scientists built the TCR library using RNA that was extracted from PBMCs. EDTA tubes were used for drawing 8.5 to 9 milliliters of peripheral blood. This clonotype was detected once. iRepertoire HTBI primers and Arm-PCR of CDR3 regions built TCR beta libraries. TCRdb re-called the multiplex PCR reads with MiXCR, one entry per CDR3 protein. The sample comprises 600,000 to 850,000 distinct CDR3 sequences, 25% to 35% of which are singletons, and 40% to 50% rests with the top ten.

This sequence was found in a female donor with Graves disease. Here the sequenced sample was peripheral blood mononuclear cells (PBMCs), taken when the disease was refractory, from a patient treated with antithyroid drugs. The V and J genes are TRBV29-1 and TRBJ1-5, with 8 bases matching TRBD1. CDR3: CSVAFGTGDNQPQHF. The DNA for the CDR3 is TGCAGCGTTGCATTTGGGACAGGCGACAATCAGCCCCAGCATTTT.